These 19 T cell receptor beta chains originate from one sample sequenced in a study of blood T cell repertoires in COVID-19. TCRdb's copy holds only in-frame clones and misses some; the assay was immunoSEQ multiplex PCR. Among about 99,000 clones listed, 85% to 90% were seen once. Sample: peripheral blood. The source of these receptors is a human donor in a cohort sampled during active COVID-19.

The rearrangement links TRBV30 to TRBJ2-3; 10 nucleotides align to TRBD2. The CDR3 is made up of 15 amino acids. Trimming cost V 3 bases and J 2 bases; bases outside gene matches: 5. Germline-derived CDR1 and CDR2 are GTSNPN and SVGIG (reference sequence). The CDR3 sequence is CAWSILAGDTDTQYF. DNA for the CDR3: TGTGCCTGGAGCATTCTAGCGGGGGACACAGATACGCAGTATTTT.

The chain couples TRBV27 to TRBJ2-7, with TRBD1 identical over 7 bases. CDR1 and CDR2 from the germline V gene are MNHEY and SMNVEV (reference sequence). V was clipped by 5 bases and J by 2 bases; unmatched bases: 9. CDR3 length: 15 amino acids. The CDR3 DNA follows: TGTGCCAGCAGTCGATTGGGACAGTATACCTACGAGCAGTACTTC. Protein sequence: CASSRLGQYTYEQYF.

This sequence joins TRBV12-5 and TRBJ2-1, with 7 bases fitting TRBD2. J lost 9 bases, V lost 1 base, and 9 bases had no gene match. The CDR3 consists of 15 residues. Germline V gives CDR1 LGHNT, CDR2 FRNRAP. The CDR3 sequence: CASGLEGGRSSEQFF. The CDR3 bases are TGTGCTAGTGGTTTGGAGGGAGGGCGGTCTTCTGAGCAGTTCTTC. The full variable domain, rest sourced from reference TRBV12-5 and TRBJ2-1, is DARVTQTPRHKVTEMGQEVTMRCQPILGHNTVFWYRQTMMQGLELLAYFRNRAPLDDSGMPKDRFSAEMPDATLATLKIQPSEPRDSAVYFCASGLEGGRSSEQFFGPGTRLTVL.

The CDR3 coding sequence is TGTGCCAGCATTAGACTAGCGGTACAAGAGACCCAGTACTTC. It codes for CASIRLAVQETQYF. This sequence joins TRBV6-5 and TRBJ2-5, with 9 nucleotides matching TRBD2. The CDR3 loop spans 14 amino acids. Looked up from germline, CDR1 is MNHEY and CDR2 is SVGAGI. V lost 7 bases to trimming and J lost 2 bases; unmatched junction nucleotides: 5.

The chain links TRBV5-6 to TRBJ2-3, with 10 positions matching TRBD2. Germline CDR1 reads SGHDT; CDR2 reads YYEEEE. J lost 0 bases, V lost 4 bases, and 5 bases had no gene match. The CDR3 is 16 residues long. CDR3 sequence: CASSAGLASSTDTQYF. As DNA, the CDR3 is TGTGCCAGCAGCGCGGGACTAGCGTCCAGCACAGATACGCAGTATTTT.

V usage is TRBV30 and J usage is TRBJ2-2, with TRBD2 identical over 7 bases. Unmatched junction bases numbered 11, after V lost 0 bases and J lost 1 base. Germline V gene data show CDR1 as GTSNPN and CDR2 as SVGIG (reference sequence). The length of the CDR3 is 18 residues. The CDR3 reads CAWSVGFIWGGNTGELFF. The CDR3 DNA sequence: TGTGCCTGGAGTGTAGGCTTTATTTGGGGGGGGAACACCGGGGAGCTGTTTTTT.

The chain combines TRBV28 with TRBJ1-6; D uncertain. V lost 5 bases and J 5 bases, leaving 4 bases between the germline ends. The germline V gene has CDR1 MDHEN and CDR2 SYDVKM. The CDR3 extends over 12 amino acids. Here the CDR3 reads CASSVNNSPLHF. DNA for the CDR3: TGTGCCAGCAGTGTAAATAATTCACCCCTCCACTTT.

This chain uses TRBV7-2 with TRBJ2-7; 8 nucleotides align to TRBD2. The CDR3 is 14 amino acids. Per the germline V gene, CDR1 is SGHTA and CDR2 is FQGNSA. With 9 bases clipped from V and 0 bases from J, the junction kept 7 bases outside the gene matches. The CDR3 coding sequence is TGTGCCAGTGGCATAGCGGGGAACTCCTACGAGCAGTACTTC. It codes for CASGIAGNSYEQYF.

V gene TRBV11-2 combines with J gene TRBJ2-7; 11 nucleotides line up with TRBD1. Germline assignment: CDR1 SGHAT and CDR2 FQNNGV. V shed 1 base, J shed 6 bases, and the junction held 2 bases outside the gene matches. The CDR3 has 14 amino acids. CDR3 bases: TGTGCCAGCAGCTTAGGGACAGGGGGCCTCGAGCAGTACTTC. Protein sequence: CASSLGTGGLEQYF.

This clone was counted a single time. The chain employs TRBV4-3 and TRBJ2-7; TRBD1 is a possible D gene (5 bases). CDR1 is LGHNA and CDR2 is YSLEER in the germline V gene. The V end was cut by 0 bases, the J end by 0 bases, with 18 bases between. The CDR3 loop spans 18 amino acids. Written as DNA, the CDR3 is TGCGCCAGCAGCCAAGATAGATTTAGGGCAGGGTCCTCCTACGAGCAGTACTTC. It yields the protein CASSQDRFRAGSSYEQYF.

The genes are TRBV7-7 and TRBJ2-5, with 13 bases lining up with TRBD2. CDR1 is SSHAT, CDR2 FNYEAQ, per germline (reference sequence). The CDR3 sequence is 15 residues long. The V and J ends lost 5 bases and 6 bases, in that order; junction bases with no gene match: 6. The CDR3 is CASSPGLAGTQTQYF. DNA of the CDR3: TGTGCCAGCAGCCCGGGACTAGCGGGAACGCAGACCCAGTACTTC.

The chain links TRBV5-4 to TRBJ2-7, with 9 nucleotides matching TRBD2. Unmatched junction bases numbered 12, after V lost 4 bases and J lost 4 bases. Germline-derived CDR1 and CDR2 are SGHNT and YYREEE (reference sequence). This CDR3 contains 16 residues. As DNA, the CDR3 is TGTGCCAGCAGCCCCCAGGGGATGGGACTAGCTTACGAGCAGTACTTC. Protein sequence: CASSPQGMGLAYEQYF. Supplemented by reference TRBV5-4 and TRBJ2-7, the full variable domain reads ETGVTQSPTHLIKTRGQQVTLRCSSQSGHNTVSWYQQALGQGPQFIFQYYREEENGRGNFPPRFSGLQFPNYSSELNVNALELDDSALYLCASSPQGMGLAYEQYFGPGTRLTVT.

The V call is TRBV6-5, the J call TRBJ2-7; TRBD1 agrees at 11 bases. The germline V gene encodes CDR1 MNHEY and CDR2 SVGAGI. V dropped 6 bases and J dropped 3; count of bases not matched to a gene: 7. The CDR3 sequence is 15 residues long. The CDR3 loop reads CASSGGGTGGYEQYF. The CDR3 nucleotides read TGTGCCAGCAGCGGGGGCGGGACAGGGGGCTACGAGCAGTACTTC.

The V and J genes are TRBV19 and TRBJ2-1; possibly TRBD2 for D (6 bases). The germline CDR1 and CDR2 sequences are LNHDA and SQIVND (reference sequence). The CDR3 runs 16 residues. V was clipped by 3 bases and J by 11 bases, with 23 bases between them. The CDR3 sequence is CASSIAILAGLSQQFF. DNA for the CDR3: TGTGCCAGTAGTATCGCGATACTAGCTGGTTTATCTCAGCAGTTCTTC.

V and J are TRBV19 and TRBJ1-2; D is undetermined. Germline V lookup: CDR1 LNHDA, CDR2 SQIVND (reference sequence). V lost 3 bases and J 6 bases, leaving 11 bases between the germline ends. There are 13 residues in the CDR3. CDR3 DNA: TGTGCCAGTAGTATGAGGCTAGGAGATGGCTACACCTTC. It translates to CASSMRLGDGYTF.

The chain carries TRBV19 and TRBJ2-5; 8 nucleotides align to TRBD1. The J segment lost 4 bases and the V segment lost 6 bases, leaving 13 bases of the junction unmatched. This CDR3 comprises 16 residues. Germline CDR1 LNHDA, CDR2 SQIVND (reference sequence). DNA for the CDR3: TGTGCCAGTAGCGGCCCTAAGACAGGGGCGGGAGAGACCCAGTACTTC. Translating gives CASSGPKTGAGETQYF.

This chain connects TRBV28 to TRBJ1-6, with D possibly matching TRBD1 (6 bases). Germline CDR1 and CDR2: MDHEN and SYDVKM. CDR3 length equals 16 residues. V lost 6 bases, J lost 5 bases, and 17 bases lay in between. The CDR3, as DNA: TGTGCCAGCAGGAAACAGGGCGGGGGACATAATTCACCCCTCCACTTT. It codes for CASRKQGGGHNSPLHF.

The chain links TRBV7-2 to TRBJ2-5; TRBD1 matches 9 bases. The junction had 8 bases not matched to a gene; V was cut back by 4 bases and J by 5 bases. The CDR3 has 15 amino acids. CDR1 and CDR2 from the germline V gene are SGHTA and FQGNSA. The DNA of the CDR3 is TGTGCCAGCAGCTCGGGACAGGGAATACTGGAGACCCAGTACTTC. Its translation is CASSSGQGILETQYF.

The chain combines TRBV27 with TRBJ2-1; tentative D call: TRBD1 (6 bases). Trimming pared 7 bases from V and 4 bases from J, leaving 20 bases between. CDR3 length: 16 residues. CDR1 and CDR2 from the germline V gene are MNHEY and SMNVEV (reference sequence). CDR3 sequence reads: CASIPRGSPIYNEQFF. The CDR3 nucleotides are TGTGCCAGCATTCCAAGGGGGTCCCCCATTTACAATGAGCAGTTCTTC.